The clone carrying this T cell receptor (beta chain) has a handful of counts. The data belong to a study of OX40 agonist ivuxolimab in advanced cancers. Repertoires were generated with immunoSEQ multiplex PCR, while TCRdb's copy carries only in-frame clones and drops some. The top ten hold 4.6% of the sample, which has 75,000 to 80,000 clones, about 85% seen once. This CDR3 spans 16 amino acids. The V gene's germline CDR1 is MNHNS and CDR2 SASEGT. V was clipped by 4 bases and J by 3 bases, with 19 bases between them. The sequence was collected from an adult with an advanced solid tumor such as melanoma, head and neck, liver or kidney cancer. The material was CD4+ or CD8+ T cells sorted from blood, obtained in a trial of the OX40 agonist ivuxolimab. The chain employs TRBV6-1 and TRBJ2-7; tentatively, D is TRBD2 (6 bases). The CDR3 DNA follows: TGTGCCAGCAGTGGAAGGAGCAAACGGGAGCACTACGAGCAGTACTTC. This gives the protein CASSGRSKREHYEQYF.